The entry below describes one TCR beta chain. Antigen unknown. An input of about 0.5 to 1 ug of RNA was subjected to reverse transcription using random hexamers. Via MiXCR, TCRdb re-called the immunoSEQ multiplex PCR reads, giving one row per CDR3 protein. The data hold 120,000 to 150,000 distinct CDR3 sequences, with roughly 95% observed a single time. This sample was included in a study of CD8 T cells in Susac syndrome. Study-level results: The study conceded that relatively few individuals underwent its TCR sequencing and HLA analysis.

Germline-derived CDR1 and CDR2 are SGHVS and FQNEAQ. This CDR3 has 16 amino acids. The J segment lost 3 bases and the V segment lost 5 bases, leaving 11 bases of the junction unmatched. Sequencing of TCR beta was carried out in blood CD8+ and CD4+ T cells. Healthy donors formed controls matched for age and sex. The origin of this receptor is a human donor in good health. Source material: CD4+ T cells from PBMCs. The chain links TRBV7-8 to TRBJ2-5; the match to TRBD2 covers 8 bases. CDR3 loop: CASSPWGAGEKETQYF. The CDR3 region has the DNA TGTGCCAGCAGCCCTTGGGGAGCGGGAGAAAAAGAGACCCAGTACTTC.